This T cell receptor beta chain was identified during a study of ipilimumab plus nivolumab after autologous stem cell transplantation. Study-level information: Typical patient got a handful of ipilimumab doses and about eight nivolumab doses (median).

Only in-frame clones appear in the TCRdb table, and some are missing; sequencing was by immunoSEQ multiplex PCR. The sample lists 15,000 to 20,000 clones, around 81% occurring once. This clone came up a few times. Starting 14 to 28 days after autologous transplant, ipilimumab 1 mg/kg was given. Patients received nivolumab 3 mg/kg at weeks 1, 4, 7, 10, then fortnightly to week 26. The V and J ends lost 6 bases and 2 bases respectively, with 20 bases between them. The germline CDR1 and CDR2 sequences are SGDLS and YYNGEE. The CDR3 runs to 16 residues. The clonotype comes from a male donor with diffuse large B-cell lymphoma. The sequenced sample was PBMCs, obtained in a trial of ipilimumab plus nivolumab as post-transplant consolidation. V gene TRBV9 combines with J gene TRBJ1-2, with D possibly being TRBD1 (5 bases). CDR3 coding DNA: TGTGCCAGCAACAGCGCCGGGGGACGGAAAAACTATGGCTACACCTTC. Amino acid sequence: CASNSAGGRKNYGYTF.